This T cell receptor beta chain was sequenced for a study of T cell responses to AZD1222 COVID-19 vaccine. Study-wide findings and caveats: Without day 14 samples, only post-peak T cell repertoires were studied.

Worth noting for this clone: The antigen remains undetermined.

TCRdb's table, derived via immunoSEQ multiplex PCR, lists solely in-frame clones and lacks some. The sample consists of 100,000 to 150,000 clones, more than 75% of them appearing once. The TCR originated in an adult who received the AZD1222 COVID-19 vaccine. The specimen was peripheral blood, collected 28 days after the second AZD1222 dose.

The CDR3: CASSLPGDRGYGYTF. In nucleotides, the CDR3 is TGTGCCAGCAGCTTACCCGGGGACAGGGGATATGGCTACACCTTC. The gene calls are TRBV28 and TRBJ1-2; 10 nucleotides line up with TRBD1. CDR1 and CDR2 from the germline V gene are MDHEN and SYDVKM. V lost 6 bases, J lost 5 bases, and 9 bases stayed unmatched. This CDR3 is built from 15 residues.